The 5 T cell receptor beta chains listed next were all sequenced from one sample in a study of T cell changes during pregnancy in multiple sclerosis. Profiled with immunoSEQ multiplex PCR; TCRdb holds only in-frame clones, not every one. The table has about 38,000 clones, more than 85% seen once; the top ten hold roughly 12%. Here the sequenced sample was CD8+ T cells from peripheral blood mononuclear cells, taken after pregnancy. The receptor set was obtained from a female donor with multiple sclerosis, enrolled in a pregnancy study.

The rearrangement uses TRBV27 and TRBJ2-5, with 8 bases identical to TRBD2. V lost 3 bases, J lost 9 bases, and 6 bases stayed unmatched. Germline CDR1 is MNHEY and CDR2 is SMNVEV (reference sequence). CDR3 length equals 13 residues. The CDR3 sequence is CASSFSGTKAQYF. The CDR3 nucleotides are TGTGCCAGCAGTTTTAGCGGGACTAAGGCCCAGTACTTC.

Only one count was recorded for this clone. The gene calls are TRBV27 and TRBJ1-2, with 7 positions matching TRBD1. Germline trimming cut 3 bases from V and 4 bases from J; bases unmatched to any gene: 8. The CDR3 sequence is 15 residues long. CDR1 is MNHEY and CDR2 is SMNVEV in the germline V gene (reference sequence). The CDR3 nucleotides read TGTGCCAGCAGTTTTACCCGACAGGGCGGCTATGGCTACACCTTC. Protein product: CASSFTRQGGYGYTF.

This chain uses TRBV11-2 with TRBJ1-2; possible D gene TRBD1, 5 bases. CDR1 SGHAT and CDR2 FQNNGV come from the germline V gene. V was clipped by 4 bases and J by 3 bases, with 15 bases between them. This CDR3 contains 15 residues. The CDR3: CASSSPRGDYYGYTF. As DNA, the CDR3 is TGTGCCAGCAGCTCCCCGCGGGGGGATTACTATGGCTACACCTTC.

This sequence joins TRBV29-1 and TRBJ1-3; D possibly corresponds to TRBD1 (6 bases). Germline lookup yields CDR1 SQVTM and CDR2 ANQGSEA. CDR3 size: 14 residues. Trimming pared 6 bases from V and 0 bases from J, leaving 12 bases between. The DNA for the CDR3 is TGCAGCGTCACCACAGGGTCCTCTGGAAACACCATATATTTT. This sequence encodes CSVTTGSSGNTIYF. The variable domain in full, with the rest retrieved from reference TRBV29-1 and TRBJ1-3, is SAVISQKPSRDICQRGTSLTIQCQVDSQVTMMFWYRQQPGQSLTLIATANQGSEATYESGFVIDKFPISRPNLTFSTLTVSNMSPEDSSIYLCSVTTGSSGNTIYFGEGSWLTVV.

The rearrangement uses TRBV4-1 and TRBJ2-5; tentative D call: TRBD1 (6 bases). The V and J ends lost 3 bases and 1 base respectively, with 9 bases between them. The CDR3 consists of 14 residues. From germline, CDR1 is MGHRA and CDR2 YSYEKL. The CDR3 here is CASSQRDIQETQYF. CDR3 nucleotide sequence: TGCGCCAGCAGCCAGAGGGACATCCAAGAGACCCAGTACTTC.